The entry below describes one TCR beta chain. Data came from immunoSEQ multiplex PCR; TCRdb stores just in-frame clones and leaves some out. The sample shows tens of thousands of clones, approximately 88% of them seen only once. The data are from a study of cytomegalovirus exposure and HLA in healthy donors. The CDR3 consists of 16 residues. Trimming removed 2 bases at V and 5 bases at J, with 15 bases between. Germline V gene sequence: CDR1 MNHEY, CDR2 SMNVEV (reference sequence). This sequence was found in a woman aged 25-40 years in good health and CMV-seronegative. The V gene is TRBV27, the J gene TRBJ1-4, with D uncertain. Sequenced: PBMCs. As DNA, the CDR3 is TGTGCCAGCAGTTTAAGGCTCGGGGTGCGGAATGAAAAACTGTTTTTT. This sequence encodes CASSLRLGVRNEKLFF.